The next 10 T cell receptor beta chains were all read from a single sample in a study of T cell repertoires in cytomegalovirus infection. One entry per CDR3 protein, called by TCRdb with MiXCR from the reads. The sample has about 830,000 distinct CDR3 sequences; about 31% are singletons. Their specific antigens are unknown. The sample was cultured CD8+ T cells from PBMCs, taken from culture after CMV antigen stimulation. The receptors here all came from a human donor in good health (CMV status not recorded). Some clones in this sample may be carry-over from other donors' samples.

This clonotype occurred a few times. V gene TRBV12-3 or TRBV12-4 combines with J gene TRBJ1-6, with D possibly being TRBD1 (6 bases). The CDR3 runs to 17 residues. With 4 bases removed from V and 1 base from J, the gap between germline ends came to 14 bases. CDR3 loop: CASSWDTARSYNSPLHF. DNA for the CDR3: TGTGCCAGCAGTTGGGACACCGCCCGGTCCTATAATTCACCCCTCCACTTT.

This clonotype was seen a handful of times. The chain couples TRBV5-6 to TRBJ1-2, with D possibly matching TRBD1 (5 bases). The germline V gene has CDR1 SGHDT and CDR2 YYEEEE. V dropped 5 bases and J dropped 2 bases, with 16 bases sitting between them. The CDR3 is made up of 15 amino acids. This CDR3 is CASSWGVTGNYGYTF. In nucleotides, the CDR3 is TGTGCCAGCAGTTGGGGGGTGACGGGGAACTATGGCTACACCTTC.

This clonotype was detected a few times. This chain joins TRBV12-3 or TRBV12-4 and TRBJ2-5; D remains unclear. This CDR3 comprises 13 residues. Trimming removed 3 bases at V and 1 base at J, with 6 bases between. CDR3 sequence: CASSFMIQETQYF. As DNA, the CDR3 is TGTGCCAGCAGTTTTATGATCCAAGAGACCCAGTACTTC.

This clonotype occurred a few times. This sequence joins TRBV14 and TRBJ1-1, with no clear D. CDR3 length equals 17 residues. CDR1 and CDR2 (germline): SGHDN, FVKESK. Trimming stripped 4 bases from V and 0 bases from J, with 18 bases between. This CDR3 reads CASSLYDNRRMNTEAFF. In nucleotides, the CDR3 is TGTGCCAGCAGCCTATACGATAATAGGAGAATGAACACTGAAGCTTTCTTT.

J is TRBJ1-1 and V is TRBV10-3; D gene unclear. The CDR3 is made up of 15 amino acids. V lost 3 bases, J lost 1 base, and 12 bases lay in between. Germline V gene data show CDR1 as ENHRY and CDR2 as SYGVKD. CDR3 amino acids: CAISDIGNQNTEAFF. The CDR3 DNA is TGTGCCATCAGTGATATAGGAAACCAGAACACTGAAGCTTTCTTT.

The gene calls are TRBV4-2 and TRBJ2-3, with 11 nucleotides matching TRBD1. Trimming cost V 4 bases and J 6 bases; bases outside gene matches: 6. CDR3 length: 15 amino acids. The germline CDR1 and CDR2 sequences are LGHNA and YNFKEQ. The CDR3 reads CASSRGTGGRDTQYF. DNA of the CDR3: TGTGCCAGCAGCCGAGGGACAGGGGGAAGGGATACGCAGTATTTT.

V and J are TRBV27 and TRBJ2-2; weak D call: TRBD2 (6 bases). The CDR3 covers 15 residues. V was shortened by 7 bases and J by 0 bases, with 12 bases between the two germline ends. From germline, CDR1 is MNHEY and CDR2 SMNVEV (reference sequence). This CDR3 reads CASTGGTANTGELFF. As DNA, the CDR3 is TGTGCCAGCACCGGCGGGACGGCGAACACCGGGGAGCTGTTTTTT.

This rearrangement joins TRBV6-1 to TRBJ2-2; unclear D gene. The ends were cut back, 5 bases at V and 8 bases at J, with 12 bases in the middle. Germline CDR1 MNHNS, CDR2 SASEGT. The CDR3 sequence is 13 residues long. This CDR3 reads CASSFTRSGELFF. CDR3 DNA: TGTGCCAGCAGTTTCACACGTTCTGGGGAGCTGTTTTTT.

J is TRBJ2-1 and V is TRBV19, with D possibly being TRBD2 (7 bases). The CDR3 spans 15 residues. Trimming removed 1 base at V and 7 bases at J, with 14 bases between. The germline V gene has CDR1 LNHDA and CDR2 SQIVND (reference sequence). The CDR3, as DNA: TGTGCCAGTAGTATAGGCGGGGGCGCAAGGAATGAGCAGTTCTTC. This sequence encodes CASSIGGGARNEQFF. Using reference TRBV19 and TRBJ2-1 for the parts outside the CDR3, the full variable domain is DGGITQSPKYLFRKEGQNVTLSCEQNLNHDAMYWYRQDPGQGLRLIYYSQIVNDFQKGDIAEGYSVSREKKESFPLTVTSAQKNPTAFYLCASSIGGGARNEQFFGPGTRLTVL.

CDR3 DNA sequence: TGTGCCAGCAGCTTAGTGCGTTATGCTGGCTACACCTTC. Its translation is CASSLVRYAGYTF. The chain couples TRBV13 to TRBJ1-2; D remains ambiguous. Germline assignment: CDR1 PRHDT and CDR2 FYEKMQ (reference sequence). V lost 1 base and J 7 bases, leaving 10 bases between the germline ends. CDR3 length: 13 residues.